The entry below describes one T cell receptor beta chain. What it binds is unknown. These data are taken from a study of cytomegalovirus exposure and HLA in healthy donors. Notes on the study in general: An analysis that was carried out later associated 16,000 or so TCR beta sequences with HLA alleles at 0.05 false discovery rate.

The PCR ran on 60 Vbeta and 13 Jbeta primers. Data came from immunoSEQ multiplex PCR; TCRdb stores just in-frame clones and leaves some out. Here the sample spans approximately 220,000 clones, roughly 80% being singletons. This clonotype was sampled from a man aged 35 to 55 in good health and CMV-seronegative. What was sequenced was PBMCs.

CDR3 protein: CASSSTGVEAFF. For the CDR3, the DNA is TGTGCCAGCAGCTCGACAGGGGTTGAAGCTTTCTTT. The chain has TRBV11-1 and TRBJ1-1; 8 positions agree with TRBD1. With V trimmed by 4 bases and J by 7 bases, 2 bases remained unmatched. Germline assignment: CDR1 SGHAT and CDR2 FQDESV (reference sequence). The length of the CDR3 is 12 residues.